These 17 T cell receptor beta chains originate from one sample sequenced in a study of cytomegalovirus exposure and HLA in healthy donors. PCR primers comprised 60 Vbeta and 13 Jbeta primers. The table came from immunoSEQ multiplex PCR; TCRdb's copy has only in-frame clones and leaves some out. In the table there are 150,000 or so clones, roughly 66% of which are singletons. The specimen was PBMCs. The receptors derive from a woman aged 18 to 35 in good health and CMV-seronegative.

This clone was seen more than once but under ten times. This rearrangement joins TRBV7-7 to TRBJ1-4; TRBD1 agrees at 9 bases. The CDR3 covers 15 residues. J gave up 4 bases and V 5 bases, and 5 bases lay outside the gene matches. In germline, CDR1 is SSHAT, CDR2 FNYEAQ (reference sequence). This chain's CDR3 is CASSLGTGSNEKLFF. CDR3 sequence (DNA): TGTGCCAGCAGCCTCGGGACAGGGAGTAATGAAAAACTGTTTTTT.

Only a few counts were recorded for this clone. This chain connects TRBV16 to TRBJ2-1; D not certain. Deletions cut 4 bases from V and 3 bases from J, with 4 bases between. CDR3 size: 12 residues. Per germline, CDR1 KGHSY and CDR2 FQNENV. CDR3 sequence reads: CASSRSYNEQFF. CDR3 in DNA: TGTGCCAGCAGCCGCAGCTACAATGAGCAGTTCTTC.

The chain employs TRBV28 and TRBJ2-7, with 8 bases identical to TRBD1. This CDR3 contains 13 residues. The V gene end was trimmed by 7 bases and the J gene end by 2 bases; junction bases not matched to a gene: 4. Germline-derived CDR1 and CDR2 are MDHEN and SYDVKM. The CDR3 DNA sequence: TGTGCCAGCATTAACAGGGGGACCTACGAGCAGTACTTC. It codes for CASINRGTYEQYF.

This chain links TRBV5-4 with TRBJ2-1; 12 nucleotides align to TRBD2. The CDR3 covers 15 residues. The germline CDR1 and CDR2 sequences are SGHNT and YYREEE (reference sequence). V was pared by 1 base and J by 10 bases, with 6 bases of the junction left unmatched. CDR3 protein: CASSLKASGGDEQFF. In nucleotides, the CDR3 is TGTGCCAGCAGCTTGAAGGCTAGCGGGGGGGACGAGCAGTTCTTC.

The rearrangement joins TRBV19 to TRBJ1-2; a weak D match, TRBD1 (6 bases). The V end lost 3 bases, the J end lost 7 bases, and 18 bases lay between the germline ends. The CDR3 extends over 15 amino acids. Germline CDR1 reads LNHDA; CDR2 reads SQIVND (reference sequence). CDR3 region: CASSMGGASRIGYTF. The CDR3 bases are TGTGCCAGTAGTATGGGGGGGGCCAGTCGAATTGGCTACACCTTC.

The table lists this clone with a count of one. This sample also contains other DNA sequences that code for the same CDR3. The V call is TRBV6-5, the J call TRBJ1-1, with 7 positions matching TRBD1. Germline lookup yields CDR1 MNHEY and CDR2 SVGAGI. V lost 8 bases to trimming and J lost 0 bases; unmatched junction nucleotides: 3. This CDR3 contains 13 residues. CDR3 DNA sequence: TGTGCCAGCCGAGGGACAGTGAACACTGAAGCTTTCTTT. The encoded protein is CASRGTVNTEAFF.

The V call is TRBV18, the J call TRBJ2-7; TRBD1 matches at 8 bases. Germline lookup yields CDR1 KGHSH and CDR2 LQKENI. V dropped 3 bases and J dropped 5; count of bases not matched to a gene: 6. The CDR3 has 14 amino acids. In DNA, the CDR3 is TGTGCCAGCTCACCGGACAGGGTCCACCACGAGCAGTACTTC. As protein: CASSPDRVHHEQYF.

This clone was recorded only once. This chain joins TRBV7-2 and TRBJ2-2, with 8 bases matching TRBD2. Losses at the gene ends were 2 bases for V and 7 bases for J; bases not matched to a gene: 12. Germline V CDR1 and CDR2: SGHTA, FQGNSA. The CDR3 contains 17 residues. CDR3 bases: TGTGCCAGCAGCTTATGGGGCGGTAGCGGGAATGGCGGGGAGCTGTTTTTT. This codes for CASSLWGGSGNGGELFF. Supplemented by reference TRBV7-2 and TRBJ2-2, the full variable domain reads GAGVSQSPSNKVTEKGKDVELRCDPISGHTALYWYRQSLGQGLEFLIYFQGNSAPDKSGLPSDRFSAERTGGSVSTLTIQRTQQEDSAVYLCASSLWGGSGNGGELFFGEGSRLTVL.

The genes are TRBV10-2 and TRBJ2-2, with TRBD2 matching over 8 bases. The CDR3 consists of 16 residues. Germline V gene data show CDR1 as WSHSY and CDR2 as SAAADI. Trimming removed 5 bases from V and 0 bases from J; junction bases left unmatched: 5. The CDR3 region is CASSSSGGPNTGELFF. Here the CDR3 DNA reads TGCGCCAGCAGTTCGTCGGGGGGGCCGAACACCGGGGAGCTGTTTTTT.

This clone appeared a few times. The chain links TRBV5-4 to TRBJ1-1; the match to TRBD1 covers 7 bases. V dropped 4 bases and J dropped 0; count of bases not matched to a gene: 9. The CDR3 length is 16 residues. The germline V gene has CDR1 SGHNT and CDR2 YYREEE (reference sequence). CDR3 region: CASSPKTGFVNTEAFF. The CDR3 DNA is TGTGCCAGCAGCCCGAAGACAGGGTTCGTGAACACTGAAGCTTTCTTT.

In its sample, this clone was seen a few times. This chain joins TRBV29-1 and TRBJ1-4, with D tentatively TRBD1 (5 bases). The CDR3 loop spans 14 amino acids. Trimming stripped 1 base from V and 7 bases from J, with 13 bases between. Germline V gives CDR1 SQVTM, CDR2 ANQGSEA. CDR3 coding DNA: TGCAGCGTTGAAGGGGGCGAAGTCGGTGAAAAACTGTTTTTT. Its translation: CSVEGGEVGEKLFF.

This clone was found once. This chain joins TRBV5-1 and TRBJ2-1; a weak D match, TRBD2 (5 bases). The CDR3 runs to 17 residues. Trimming took 3 bases from V and 2 from J, leaving 18 bases between them. Germline-derived CDR1 and CDR2 are SGHRS and YFSETQ. As DNA, the CDR3 is TGCGCCAGCAGCTATAACGACCGGTCGGGAACCTACAATGAGCAGTTCTTC. Translation: CASSYNDRSGTYNEQFF.

J is TRBJ2-2 and V is TRBV27; maybe TRBD2 (5 bases). This CDR3 region has 16 residues. The V gene lost 6 bases and the J gene lost 3 bases, with 17 bases spanning the gap. The germline V gene encodes CDR1 MNHEY and CDR2 SMNVEV (reference sequence). The CDR3 DNA follows: TGTGCCAGCAGCCTGAGGTATAAGGACTACACCGGGGAGCTGTTTTTT. It encodes CASSLRYKDYTGELFF.

This chain links TRBV6-6 with TRBJ1-2; no clear D gene. This CDR3 has 12 residues. Trimming left V 6 bases short and J 8 bases short, with 13 bases between. Germline V CDR1 and CDR2: MNHNY, SVGAGI (reference sequence). As DNA, the CDR3 is TGTGCCAGCAGGGCGACGGCCGGGGGCTACACCTTC. This codes for CASRATAGGYTF.

Here the CDR3 reads CASSPRGPPYEQYF. The DNA of the CDR3 is TGCGCCAGCAGCCCCCGAGGGCCTCCCTACGAGCAGTACTTC. The chain couples TRBV5-1 to TRBJ2-7; possibly TRBD2 for D (5 bases). This CDR3 is 14 amino acids long. Germline loops: CDR1 SGHRS, CDR2 YFSETQ. V lost 4 bases and J lost 2, with 13 bases in between.

V usage is TRBV6-5 and J usage is TRBJ1-1; TRBD1 might be the D (6 bases). The V gene's germline CDR1 is MNHEY and CDR2 SVGAGI. The CDR3 is made up of 15 amino acids. The germline V and J ends were trimmed by 6 bases and 3 bases, with 17 bases remaining between them. CDR3 region: CASRNLQGVDTEAFF. The CDR3 nucleotides are TGTGCCAGCAGAAACTTACAGGGTGTGGACACTGAAGCTTTCTTT.

The chain couples TRBV7-8 to TRBJ1-5; 9 bases are a match to TRBD1. Per the germline V gene, CDR1 is SGHVS and CDR2 is FQNEAQ. The CDR3 consists of 15 residues. V shed 5 bases, J shed 4 bases, and the junction held 6 bases outside the gene matches. The CDR3 region is CASSAGTGINQPQHF. In DNA, the CDR3 is TGTGCCAGCAGCGCCGGGACAGGGATTAATCAGCCCCAGCATTTT. The entire variable domain, with the rest obtained from reference TRBV7-8 and TRBJ1-5, is as follows: GAGVSQSPRYKVAKRGQDVALRCDPISGHVSLFWYQQALGQGPEFLTYFQNEAQLDKSGLPSDRFFAERPEGSVSTLKIQRTQQEDSAVYLCASSAGTGINQPQHFGDGTRLSIL.